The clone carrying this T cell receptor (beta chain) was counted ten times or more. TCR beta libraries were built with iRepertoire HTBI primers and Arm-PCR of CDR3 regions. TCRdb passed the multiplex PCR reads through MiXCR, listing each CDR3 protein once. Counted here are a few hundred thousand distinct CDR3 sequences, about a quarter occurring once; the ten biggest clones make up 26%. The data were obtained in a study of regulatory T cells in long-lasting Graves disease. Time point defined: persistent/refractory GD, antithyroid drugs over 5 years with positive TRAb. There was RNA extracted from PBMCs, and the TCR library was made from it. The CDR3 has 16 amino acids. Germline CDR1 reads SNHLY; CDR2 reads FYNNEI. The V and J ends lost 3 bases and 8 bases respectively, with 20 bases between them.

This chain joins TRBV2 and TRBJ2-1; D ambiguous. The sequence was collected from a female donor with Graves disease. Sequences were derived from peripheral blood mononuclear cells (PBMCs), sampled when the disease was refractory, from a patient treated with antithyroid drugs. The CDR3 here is CASSDLQWEGDDEQFF. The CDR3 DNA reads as TGTGCCAGCAGTGATTTACAGTGGGAAGGCGATGATGAGCAGTTCTTC. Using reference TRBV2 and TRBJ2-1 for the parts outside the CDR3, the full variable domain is EPEVTQTPSHQVTQMGQEVILRCVPISNHLYFYWYRQILGQKVEFLVSFYNNEISEKSEIFDDQFSVERPDGSNFTLKIRSTKLEDSAMYFCASSDLQWEGDDEQFFGPGTRLTVL.